The 4 T cell receptor beta chains below come from one sample, sequenced in a study of human T cells and chemical hapten exposure. What the library attached to individual cDNA molecules were unique molecular identifiers. A single record per CDR3 protein comes from TCRdb applying MiXCR to the reads. The table includes 120,000 or so distinct CDR3 sequences, 6.5% to 10% detected once. Total RNA was isolated from unfractionated whole blood. The sample was whole blood. The receptors stem from a human donor in good health. Some clones in this sample may be carry-over from other donors' samples.

This chain uses TRBV7-8 with TRBJ2-5, with TRBD2 matching over 13 bases. This CDR3 comprises 16 residues. Unmatched junction bases numbered 7, after V lost 4 bases and J lost 5 bases. Germline CDR1 and CDR2: SGHVS and FQNEAQ. CDR3 sequence reads: CASSWTSGSLVETQYF. CDR3 DNA sequence: TGTGCCAGCAGCTGGACTAGCGGGAGTCTTGTTGAGACCCAGTACTTC.

This clonotype was recorded a few times. The CDR3 is CSVGGNIETQYF. The CDR3 coding sequence is TGCAGCGTTGGGGGAAACATCGAGACCCAGTACTTC. The chain couples TRBV29-1 to TRBJ2-5; D not certain. V dropped 4 bases and J dropped 5 bases, with 11 bases sitting between them. Germline lookup yields CDR1 SQVTM and CDR2 ANQGSEA. The CDR3 contains 12 residues.

The genes are TRBV6-5 and TRBJ1-1; possible D gene TRBD1, 6 bases. The V end was cut by 4 bases, the J end by 1 base, with 10 bases between. Germline V gene lookup returns CDR1 MNHEY and CDR2 SVGAGI. CDR3 length: 14 residues. The CDR3, as DNA: TGTGCCAGCAGTTCCCGGGACACGAACACTGAAGCTTTCTTT. This gives the protein CASSSRDTNTEAFF.

This clonotype has a handful of counts. V usage is TRBV6-2 or TRBV6-3 and J usage is TRBJ2-1; 9 nucleotides agree with TRBD1. V dropped 7 bases and J dropped 9; count of bases not matched to a gene: 16. Germline V gene data show CDR1 as MNHEY and CDR2 as SVGEGT. This CDR3 region has 16 residues. The CDR3 DNA sequence: TGTGCCAGCACCTGGGACAGGGAATCTCGTACTGGTGAGCAGTTCTTC. Translated, it gives CASTWDRESRTGEQFF.